Listed below are T cell receptor beta chains from one sample, sequenced in a study of CD8 T cells in ankylosing spondylitis. TCRdb re-derived calls from the 5' RACE reads in MiXCR, one entry per CDR3 protein. The profile shows around 140,000 distinct CDR3 sequences, 9.5% to 12% of them singletons. The sequenced sample was blood, either unsorted or a sorted T cell fraction (not recorded which). The receptors stem from a female donor with ankylosing spondylitis or in good health (not recorded which). The CDR3 runs from the conserved cysteine through the conserved F or W. The D gene is left open where the match is weak. Clone size is shown for a subset of rows, as once, few, many or a class of expanded clone.

j_call: TRBJ2-2
d_call: .
v_call: TRBV12-3/TRBV12-4
clone_size: many
cdr3_nt: TGTGCCAGCAGTTTTGACGGCACCGGGGAGCTGTTTTTT
cdr3_aa: CASSFDGTGELFF

j_call: TRBJ2-2
d_call: .
v_call: TRBV5-1
clone_size: many
cdr3_nt: TGCGCCAGCAGCCGAACCATATCCACCGGGGAGCTGTTTTTT
cdr3_aa: CASSRTISTGELFF

j_call: TRBJ1-5
d_call: .
v_call: TRBV5-1
clone_size: many
cdr3_nt: TGCGCCAGCAGCTTGGGGAGCGGGGGCGCAGGGAATCAGCCCCAGCATTTT
cdr3_aa: CASSLGSGGAGNQPQHF

j_call: TRBJ2-4
d_call: TRBD2
v_call: TRBV12-3/TRBV12-4
clone_size: many
cdr3_nt: TGTGCCAGCAGCCTCGGGGGGGAAAACATTCAGTACTTC
cdr3_aa: CASSLGGENIQYF

j_call: TRBJ2-5
d_call: .
v_call: TRBV5-1
clone_size: many
cdr3_nt: TGCGCCAGCAGCTTGGGTGGCAGCCAAGAGATCCAGTACTTC
cdr3_aa: CASSLGGSQEIQYF

j_call: TRBJ1-1
d_call: .
v_call: TRBV7-9
clone_size: many
cdr3_nt: TGTGCCGGATTACAAATGAACACTGAAGCTTTCTTT
cdr3_aa: CAGLQMNTEAFF

j_call: TRBJ2-2
d_call: .
v_call: TRBV29-1
clone_size: many
cdr3_nt: TGCAGCGTTGGGGACGGTTTAGCCGGGGAGCTGTTTTTT
cdr3_aa: CSVGDGLAGELFF

j_call: TRBJ2-3
d_call: .
v_call: TRBV20-1
clone_size: many
cdr3_nt: TGCAGTGCTAGAGATCTCGGAATTTCTAGCACAGATACGCAGTATTTT
cdr3_aa: CSARDLGISSTDTQYF

j_call: TRBJ2-2
d_call: .
v_call: TRBV20-1
clone_size: many
cdr3_nt: TGCAGTGCTAGAGATCCAGTGGGAGACGCCGGGGAGCTGTTTTTT
cdr3_aa: CSARDPVGDAGELFF

j_call: TRBJ2-3
d_call: .
v_call: TRBV24-1
clone_size: many
cdr3_nt: TGTGCCACCAGTGACCCCGGACTTCTGGGAGATACGCAGTATTTT
cdr3_aa: CATSDPGLLGDTQYF

j_call: TRBJ2-3
d_call: .
v_call: TRBV5-1
clone_size: .
cdr3_nt: TGCGCCAGCAGCGACCGCGGCACCACAGATACGCAGTATTTT
cdr3_aa: CASSDRGTTDTQYF

j_call: TRBJ2-2
d_call: .
v_call: TRBV5-1
clone_size: many
cdr3_nt: TGCGCCAGCAGCCTGCTGACAGGATGGGAGCTGTTTTTT
cdr3_aa: CASSLLTGWELFF

j_call: TRBJ1-5
d_call: TRBD1
v_call: TRBV12-3/TRBV12-4
clone_size: many
cdr3_nt: TGTGCCAGCACCCTGACAGGGTCTCAGCCCCAGCATTTT
cdr3_aa: CASTLTGSQPQHF

j_call: TRBJ1-1
d_call: .
v_call: TRBV5-8
clone_size: many
cdr3_nt: TGTGCCAGCAGCCTAGAACAGAACACTGAAGCTTTCTTT
cdr3_aa: CASSLEQNTEAFF

j_call: TRBJ1-6
d_call: .
v_call: TRBV9
clone_size: many
cdr3_nt: TGTGCCAGCAGCGTAGCCGTGAGGAGCTCCTATAATTCACCCCTCCACTTT
cdr3_aa: CASSVAVRSSYNSPLHF

j_call: TRBJ2-2
d_call: TRBD2
v_call: TRBV20-1
clone_size: .
cdr3_nt: TGCAGTGCTAGAAAAGCGGGAGGGGTCGGGGAGCTGTTTTTT
cdr3_aa: CSARKAGGVGELFF

j_call: TRBJ2-2
d_call: TRBD1
v_call: TRBV5-1
clone_size: many
cdr3_nt: TGCGCCAGCAGCACATGGACAGGCGCGAACACCGGGGAGCTGTTTTTT
cdr3_aa: CASSTWTGANTGELFF

j_call: TRBJ1-2
d_call: .
v_call: TRBV6-1
clone_size: few
cdr3_nt: TGTGCCAGCAGTGACCAGGGCGGCTATGGCTACACCTTC
cdr3_aa: CASSDQGGYGYTF

j_call: TRBJ1-2
d_call: .
v_call: TRBV29-1
clone_size: few
cdr3_nt: TGCAGCGTTTCGCCATCCCAGGGTGGCTACACCTTC
cdr3_aa: CSVSPSQGGYTF

j_call: TRBJ2-2
d_call: .
v_call: TRBV5-1
clone_size: many
cdr3_nt: TGCGCCAGCAGCTTGGCTGTGGGAAACACCGGGGAGCTGTTTTTT
cdr3_aa: CASSLAVGNTGELFF

j_call: TRBJ2-3
d_call: .
v_call: TRBV18
clone_size: many
cdr3_nt: TGTGCCAGCTCAGAAACAGATACGCAGTATTTT
cdr3_aa: CASSETDTQYF

j_call: TRBJ2-7
d_call: .
v_call: TRBV20-1
clone_size: many
cdr3_nt: TGCAGTGTTGCCCAGGGGAGCTCCTACGAGCAGTACTTC
cdr3_aa: CSVAQGSSYEQYF

j_call: TRBJ2-5
d_call: .
v_call: TRBV5-1
clone_size: many
cdr3_nt: TGCGCCAGCAGGGGGACTTTCCAAGAGACCCAGTACTTC
cdr3_aa: CASRGTFQETQYF

j_call: TRBJ2-2
d_call: TRBD2
v_call: TRBV11-2
clone_size: few
cdr3_nt: TGTGCCAGCAGCTTGACTAGCGGGACAGGAACCGGGGAGCTGTTTTTT
cdr3_aa: CASSLTSGTGTGELFF

j_call: TRBJ2-7
d_call: TRBD2
v_call: TRBV7-8
clone_size: many
cdr3_nt: TGTGCCAGCAGCGGAGGACTAGCGGGAGCCCCGGGGTACGAGCAGTACTTC
cdr3_aa: CASSGGLAGAPGYEQYF

j_call: TRBJ2-3
d_call: .
v_call: TRBV3-1
clone_size: many
cdr3_nt: TGTGCCAGCAGCCATGGACCTCGGAGCACAGATACGCAGTATTTT
cdr3_aa: CASSHGPRSTDTQYF

j_call: TRBJ2-2
d_call: .
v_call: TRBV20-1
clone_size: many
cdr3_nt: TGCAGTGCTAGCCCAGCGGTGAACACCGGGGAGCTGTTTTTT
cdr3_aa: CSASPAVNTGELFF

j_call: TRBJ2-3
d_call: .
v_call: TRBV6-1
clone_size: many
cdr3_nt: TGTGCCACCTCAGAGACAGATACGCAGTATTTT
cdr3_aa: CATSETDTQYF

j_call: TRBJ2-7
d_call: .
v_call: TRBV29-1
clone_size: .
cdr3_nt: TGCAGCGTTGAAGGGTCCGCCAGCGGCTCCTACGAGCAGTACTTC
cdr3_aa: CSVEGSASGSYEQYF

j_call: TRBJ2-2
d_call: TRBD1
v_call: TRBV10-3
clone_size: many
cdr3_nt: TGTGCCATCAGTGAAGGAGACAGGGTGACCGGGGAGCTGTTTTTT
cdr3_aa: CAISEGDRVTGELFF

j_call: TRBJ2-1
d_call: TRBD1
v_call: TRBV19
clone_size: many
cdr3_nt: TGTGCCAGTAGGGGACTCCGGGACAGGTTCAATGAGCAGTTCTTC
cdr3_aa: CASRGLRDRFNEQFF

j_call: TRBJ1-5
d_call: .
v_call: TRBV27
clone_size: many
cdr3_nt: TGTGCCAGCAGGGGGGTCTCATCTAATCAGCCCCAGCATTTT
cdr3_aa: CASRGVSSNQPQHF

j_call: TRBJ2-5
d_call: .
v_call: TRBV29-1
clone_size: many
cdr3_nt: TGCAGCGCCCCCGACAGGTTGAAACAAGAGACCCAGTACTTC
cdr3_aa: CSAPDRLKQETQYF

j_call: TRBJ2-1
d_call: TRBD2
v_call: TRBV7-2
clone_size: many
cdr3_nt: TGTGCCAGCAGGTTTACTAGCGGTAAGGGGGTTGAGCAGTTCTTC
cdr3_aa: CASRFTSGKGVEQFF

j_call: TRBJ2-1
d_call: .
v_call: TRBV28
clone_size: many
cdr3_nt: TGTGCCAGCAGTCACAGGGCGTACAATGAGCAGTTCTTC
cdr3_aa: CASSHRAYNEQFF

j_call: TRBJ2-1
d_call: .
v_call: TRBV4-1
clone_size: few
cdr3_nt: TGCGCCAGCAGCCAAGAAGAGACATATTACAATGAGCAGTTCTTC
cdr3_aa: CASSQEETYYNEQFF

j_call: TRBJ2-5
d_call: .
v_call: TRBV12-3/TRBV12-4
clone_size: many
cdr3_nt: TGTGCCAGCAGTTTCTCCGGGTGGGAGACCCAGTACTTC
cdr3_aa: CASSFSGWETQYF

j_call: TRBJ2-7
d_call: .
v_call: TRBV20-1
clone_size: many
cdr3_nt: TGCAGTGCTGGACAGAGTCGCGAGCAGTACTTC
cdr3_aa: CSAGQSREQYF

j_call: TRBJ2-5
d_call: .
v_call: TRBV7-2
clone_size: many
cdr3_nt: TGTGCCAGCAGCTTAGAGAGGGTGGAGACCCAGTACTTC
cdr3_aa: CASSLERVETQYF

j_call: TRBJ1-3
d_call: .
v_call: TRBV12-3/TRBV12-4
clone_size: many
cdr3_nt: TGTGCCAGCAGTTTTCGTAACAGGGCGACTGGAAACACCATATATTTT
cdr3_aa: CASSFRNRATGNTIYF

j_call: TRBJ2-4
d_call: TRBD2
v_call: TRBV20-1
clone_size: many
cdr3_nt: TGCAGTGCTGTGAAATTCGGGGGGGCGACCAAAAACATTCAGTACTTC
cdr3_aa: CSAVKFGGATKNIQYF

j_call: TRBJ2-7
d_call: TRBD2
v_call: TRBV7-9
clone_size: many
cdr3_nt: TGTGCCAGCAGCCGATTAGCGGGAGCGTCACAGTACTTC
cdr3_aa: CASSRLAGASQYF

j_call: TRBJ1-6
d_call: TRBD1
v_call: TRBV12-3/TRBV12-4
clone_size: many
cdr3_nt: TGTGCCAGCAACAGGGGGGGGCCGGTTGATTCACCCCTCCACTTT
cdr3_aa: CASNRGGPVDSPLHF

j_call: TRBJ1-1
d_call: .
v_call: TRBV11-2
clone_size: many
cdr3_nt: TGTGCCAGCAGCTTACTAGGCAGGCTTATCACTGAAGCTTTCTTT
cdr3_aa: CASSLLGRLITEAFF

j_call: TRBJ1-5
d_call: .
v_call: TRBV24-1
clone_size: many
cdr3_nt: TGTGCCATCTCACATCGGGGTAGCAATCAGCCCCAGCATTTT
cdr3_aa: CAISHRGSNQPQHF

j_call: TRBJ2-7
d_call: .
v_call: TRBV12-3/TRBV12-4
clone_size: many
cdr3_nt: TGTGCCAGCAGTTTATCCAGGCGCCCCTACGAGCAGTACTTC
cdr3_aa: CASSLSRRPYEQYF